This T cell receptor (beta chain) was profiled in a study of metastatic and nonmetastatic thyroid tumors. Study-level results: As reported, TCR beta diversity in blood and tumor was significantly higher in malignant thyroid tumors than in benign nodules.

This CDR3 is built from 14 residues. Trimming removed 0 bases at V and 7 bases at J, with 15 bases between. The germline CDR1 and CDR2 sequences are DFQATT and SNEGSKA (reference sequence). The table lists this clone with a count of one. The antigen is undetermined. Until they underwent thyroid surgery, no patient had received any treatment. TCRdb reprocessed the PCR reads via MiXCR. The data hold about 40,000 clones, with 9.5% to 12% observed a single time. This receptor was obtained from a female donor with papillary thyroid cancer or a benign thyroid nodule (not recorded which). Some clones in this sample may be carry-over from other donors' samples. This chain joins TRBV20-1 and TRBJ1-2; D ambiguous. Sequenced input: blood. The CDR3 DNA sequence: TGCAGTGCTAGAGATCCGGGGTTTACGTCTGGCTACACCTTC. Protein product: CSARDPGFTSGYTF.